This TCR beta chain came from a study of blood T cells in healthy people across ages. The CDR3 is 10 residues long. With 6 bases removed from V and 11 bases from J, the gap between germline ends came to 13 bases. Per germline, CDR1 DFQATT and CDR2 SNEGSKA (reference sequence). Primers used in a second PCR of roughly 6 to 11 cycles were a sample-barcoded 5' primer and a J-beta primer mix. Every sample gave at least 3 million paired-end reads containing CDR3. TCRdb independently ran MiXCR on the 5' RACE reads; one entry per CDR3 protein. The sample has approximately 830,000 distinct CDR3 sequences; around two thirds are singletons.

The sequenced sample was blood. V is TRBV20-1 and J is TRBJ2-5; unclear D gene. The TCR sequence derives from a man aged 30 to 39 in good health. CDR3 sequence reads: CSAAYNEQYF. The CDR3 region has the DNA TGCAGTGCGGCGTACAATGAGCAGTACTTC.